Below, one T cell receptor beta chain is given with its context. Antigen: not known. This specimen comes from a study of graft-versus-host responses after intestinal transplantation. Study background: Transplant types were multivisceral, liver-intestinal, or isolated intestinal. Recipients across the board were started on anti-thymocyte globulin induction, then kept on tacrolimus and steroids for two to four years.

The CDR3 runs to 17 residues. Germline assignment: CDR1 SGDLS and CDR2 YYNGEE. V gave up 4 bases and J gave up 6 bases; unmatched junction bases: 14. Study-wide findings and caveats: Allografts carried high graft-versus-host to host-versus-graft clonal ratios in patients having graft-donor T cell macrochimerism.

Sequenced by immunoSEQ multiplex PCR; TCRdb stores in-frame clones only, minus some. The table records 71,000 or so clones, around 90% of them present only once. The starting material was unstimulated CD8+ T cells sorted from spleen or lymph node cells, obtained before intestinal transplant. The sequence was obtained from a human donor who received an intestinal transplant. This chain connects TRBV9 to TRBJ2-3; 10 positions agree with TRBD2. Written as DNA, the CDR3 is TGTGCCAGCAGCCCCCTGGGAGGGAGCGGGGGGGAGGATACGCAGTATTTT. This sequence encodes CASSPLGGSGGEDTQYF.